The clone carrying this TCR beta chain was detected only once. This sample was included in a study of blood T cell repertoires in COVID-19. Study context: From the United States, Italy and Spain came samples of acute and convalescent COVID-19. Sources were T cells, B-cell-depleted T cells, or PBMCs; the material itself was cDNA or gDNA.

Followed over time, Seattle patients had been enrolled while infection was active. Per the original methods: Reference gene primer amplification yielded estimated nucleated cell counts. Sequencing was performed with immunoSEQ multiplex PCR; in TCRdb, only in-frame clones are kept and a portion is missing. The V and J calls and the clone size are those of that table, but D and trimming were determined from the DNA. The sample contains around 50,000 clones, about 90% of which appear only once. Germline CDR1 MNHNY, CDR2 SVGAGI (reference sequence). Trimming took 5 bases from V and 6 from J, leaving 17 bases between them. The CDR3 has 15 residues.

The chain recombines TRBV6-6 with TRBJ1-5, with D perhaps matching TRBD1 (6 bases). The TCR sequence derives from a woman older than 75 with COVID-19, enrolled during active disease. The material sequenced was peripheral blood. In DNA, the CDR3 is TGTGCCAGCAGTCCCCTAGGGGGGGCGGCTCAGCCCCAGCATTTT. This codes for CASSPLGGAAQPQHF.